Listed here are 9 T cell receptor beta chains from one sample, sequenced in a study of T cell changes during pregnancy in multiple sclerosis. Sequencing used immunoSEQ multiplex PCR; TCRdb keeps in-frame clones, though not all of them. The profile shows about 24,000 clones, around 87% of them singletons. The specimen comprised CD4+ T cells from peripheral blood mononuclear cells, sampled in the second trimester of pregnancy. These receptors were collected from a female donor in good health, enrolled as a control in a pregnancy study.

This clone was observed a few times. The genes are TRBV2 and TRBJ1-3; 7 bases agree with TRBD1. Germline CDR1 reads SNHLY; CDR2 reads FYNNEI. The CDR3 sequence is 15 residues long. V lost 6 bases to trimming and J lost 2 bases; unmatched junction nucleotides: 7. CDR3 bases: TGTGCCAGCAGACCTGAGCAGGGGGCTGGAAACACCATATATTTT. Amino acids: CASRPEQGAGNTIYF.

This clone has just one count. The J gene is TRBJ2-1, the V gene TRBV9; 8 bases line up with TRBD2. V dropped 0 bases and J dropped 1; count of bases not matched to a gene: 3. The germline CDR1 and CDR2 sequences are SGDLS and YYNGEE. CDR3 size: 16 residues. The CDR3 is CASSVGPSGSYNEQFF. The CDR3 DNA is TGTGCCAGCAGCGTAGGGCCTAGCGGGTCCTACAATGAGCAGTTCTTC.

CDR3 bases: TGTGCCAGCAGCTCGGGGCTAATTCGCGGGGGGCCTCACACCGGGGAGCTGTTTTTT. Protein: CASSSGLIRGGPHTGELFF. The gene calls are TRBV7-9 and TRBJ2-2, with 8 bases aligning to TRBD2. Germline CDR1 reads SEHNR; CDR2 reads FQNEAQ (reference sequence). Trimming took 4 bases from V and 3 from J; bases not matched to a gene: 16. This CDR3 has 19 amino acids.

The chain employs TRBV28 and TRBJ2-7; possible D gene TRBD1, 6 bases. CDR3 size: 16 residues. Germline lookup yields CDR1 MDHEN and CDR2 SYDVKM. Trimming pared 8 bases from V and 2 bases from J, leaving 22 bases between. The CDR3 DNA follows: TGTGCCAGCCACCATGGGACCGGGACACTAACCTACGAGCAGTACTTC. Residues: CASHHGTGTLTYEQYF.

This chain connects TRBV6-6 to TRBJ1-1; unclear D gene. V was clipped by 6 bases and J by 5 bases, with 19 bases between them. The germline V gene encodes CDR1 MNHNY and CDR2 SVGAGI (reference sequence). CDR3 length: 15 residues. CDR3 in DNA: TGTGCCAGCAGGGACTCCCGGGGAGGATGGACTGAAGCTTTCTTT. Amino acid sequence: CASRDSRGGWTEAFF.

The genes are TRBV18 and TRBJ2-7, with D maybe TRBD2 (6 bases). The CDR3 covers 15 residues. V lost 3 bases and J lost 7, with 19 bases in between. The germline V gene has CDR1 KGHSH and CDR2 LQKENI. In nucleotides, the CDR3 is TGTGCCAGCTCACCGACGGCCGTTGGGGCGGGGGAGCAGTACTTC. This translates into CASSPTAVGAGEQYF. The complete variable domain, with remaining parts taken from reference TRBV18 and TRBJ2-7, reads NAGVMQNPRHLVRRRGQEARLRCSPMKGHSHVYWYRQLPEEGLKFMVYLQKENIIDESGMPKERFSAEFPKEGPSILRIQQVVRGDSAAYFCASSPTAVGAGEQYFGPGTRLTVT.

V gene TRBV25-1 combines with J gene TRBJ1-4; 7 bases are a match to TRBD1. V lost 4 bases, J lost 8 bases, and 7 bases stayed unmatched. Germline V gene lookup returns CDR1 MGHDK and CDR2 SYGVNS. This CDR3 has 14 residues. Here the CDR3 DNA reads TGTGCCAGCAGTGCCGGGACAGTGAACGAAAAACTGTTTTTT. Amino acids: CASSAGTVNEKLFF. Full variable domain (rest looked up from reference TRBV25-1 and TRBJ1-4): EADIYQTPRYLVIGTGKKITLECSQTMGHDKMYWYQQDPGMELHLIHYSYGVNSTEKGDLSSESTVSRIRTEHFPLTLESARPSHTSQYLCASSAGTVNEKLFFGSGTQLSVL.

This chain uses TRBV28 with TRBJ2-5; D is possibly TRBD1 (6 bases). The CDR3 sequence is 15 residues long. With 5 bases removed from V and 0 bases from J, the gap between germline ends came to 13 bases. The germline V gene encodes CDR1 MDHEN and CDR2 SYDVKM. CDR3 loop: CASSPGQNHQETQYF. DNA for the CDR3: TGTGCCAGCAGTCCCGGACAGAACCACCAAGAGACCCAGTACTTC. The full variable domain, rest sourced from reference TRBV28 and TRBJ2-5, is DVKVTQSSRYLVKRTGEKVFLECVQDMDHENMFWYRQDPGLGLRLIYFSYDVKMKEKGDIPEGYSVSREKKERFSLILESASTNQTSMYLCASSPGQNHQETQYFGPGTRLLVL.

The rearrangement links TRBV30 to TRBJ1-2; TRBD1 might be the D (5 bases). From germline, CDR1 is GTSNPN and CDR2 SVGIG (reference sequence). This CDR3 spans 12 amino acids. The CDR3: CATGGAPRGYTF. The CDR3 DNA is TGTGCTACGGGAGGGGCCCCTCGGGGCTACACCTTC.